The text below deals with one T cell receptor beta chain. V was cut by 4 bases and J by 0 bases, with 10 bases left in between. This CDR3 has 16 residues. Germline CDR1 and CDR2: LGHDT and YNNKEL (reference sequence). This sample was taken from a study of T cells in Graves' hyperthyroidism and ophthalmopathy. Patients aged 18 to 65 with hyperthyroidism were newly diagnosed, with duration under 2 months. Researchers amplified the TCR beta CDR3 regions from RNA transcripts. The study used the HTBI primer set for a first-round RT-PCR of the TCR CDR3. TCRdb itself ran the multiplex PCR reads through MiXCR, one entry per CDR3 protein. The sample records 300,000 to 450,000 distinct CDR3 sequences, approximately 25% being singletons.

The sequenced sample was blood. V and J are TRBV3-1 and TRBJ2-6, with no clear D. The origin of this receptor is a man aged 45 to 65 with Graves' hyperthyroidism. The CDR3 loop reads CASSRSISSGANVLTF. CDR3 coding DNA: TGTGCCAGCAGCCGAAGTATCAGCTCTGGGGCCAACGTCCTGACTTTC. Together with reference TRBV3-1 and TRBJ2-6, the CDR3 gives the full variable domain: DTAVSQTPKYLVTQMGNDKSIKCEQNLGHDTMYWYKQDSKKFLKIMFSYNNKELIINETVPNRFSPKSPDKAHLNLHINSLELGDSAVYFCASSRSISSGANVLTFGAGSRLTVL.